The 7 T cell receptor beta chains below all came from one sample that was sequenced in a study of regulatory and conventional T cells in RAG deficiency. The sorted regulatory T cells were CD4+, CD25-high and CD127-low, with genomic DNA sequenced. Data came from immunoSEQ multiplex PCR; TCRdb stores just in-frame clones and leaves some out. Among more than 2,500 clones listed, around 94% were seen once. This sample was also put to use in a study of regulatory T cells. As reported in that work: The primer mix had 52 TRBV and 13 TRBJ primers.

The sequenced material came from CD4+ Tregs sorted from blood. The receptors were sampled from a human donor in good health.

The V gene is TRBV5-1, the J gene TRBJ2-1, with 9 bases aligning to TRBD1. The V segment lost 4 bases and the J segment 4 bases; nucleotides outside the gene matches: 6. Germline V gene sequence: CDR1 SGHRS, CDR2 YFSETQ. The CDR3 spans 15 residues. The CDR3 coding sequence is TGCGCCAGCAGCCGCGTCGGGACAGGGTACAATGAGCAGTTCTTC. This codes for CASSRVGTGYNEQFF.

This clone showed up just once. V and J are TRBV4-2 and TRBJ2-7; the match to TRBD2 covers 11 bases. Germline V lookup: CDR1 LGHNA, CDR2 YNFKEQ. V lost 5 bases to trimming and J lost 2 bases; unmatched junction nucleotides: 5. This CDR3 is 15 amino acids long. CDR3 in DNA: TGTGCCAGCAGCTTAATTAGCGGGGGGGCCTACGAGCAGTACTTC. It is translated as CASSLISGGAYEQYF.

In this sample, this clone turned up once. As DNA, the CDR3 is TGTGCCAGCAGGGGGATTGGACTGGATCTCTACGAGCAGTACTTC. This gives the protein CASRGIGLDLYEQYF. The rearrangement joins TRBV28 to TRBJ2-7; weak D call: TRBD2 (5 bases). Germline CDR1 is MDHEN and CDR2 is SYDVKM. V lost 6 bases and J 3 bases, leaving 18 bases between the germline ends. The CDR3 has 15 residues.

This clone was found once. The chain couples TRBV14 to TRBJ2-7; TRBD1 matches at 8 bases. This CDR3 contains 16 residues. The V segment lost 3 bases and the J segment 3 bases; nucleotides outside the gene matches: 10. Per the germline V gene, CDR1 is SGHDN and CDR2 is FVKESK. The CDR3 DNA is TGTGCCAGCAGCCAGAATTTTAGGACAGGGAACTACGAGCAGTACTTC. Its protein is CASSQNFRTGNYEQYF. The complete variable domain, with remaining parts taken from reference TRBV14 and TRBJ2-7, reads EAGVTQFPSHSVIEKGQTVTLRCDPISGHDNLYWYRRVMGKEIKFLLHFVKESKQDESGMPNNRFLAERTGGTYSTLKVQPAELEDSGVYFCASSQNFRTGNYEQYFGPGTRLTVT.

This clone has a single count. This rearrangement joins TRBV5-1 to TRBJ2-7; D remains ambiguous. The V gene's germline CDR1 is SGHRS and CDR2 YFSETQ. The ends were cut back, 3 bases at V and 3 bases at J, with 16 bases in the middle. This CDR3 has 15 residues. CDR3 nucleotides: TGCGCCAGCAGCTATCTACAGAGTTGGGGCTACGAGCAGTACTTC. The encoded protein is CASSYLQSWGYEQYF. Together with reference TRBV5-1 and TRBJ2-7, the CDR3 gives the full variable domain: KAGVTQTPRYLIKTRGQQVTLSCSPISGHRSVSWYQQTPGQGLQFLFEYFSETQRNKGNFPGRFSGRQFSNSRSEMNVSTLELGDSALYLCASSYLQSWGYEQYFGPGTRLTVT.

This chain joins TRBV20-1 and TRBJ2-2; D is possibly TRBD2 (5 bases). This CDR3 is 11 amino acids long. Trimming took 5 bases from V and 7 from J, leaving 8 bases between them. Per germline, CDR1 DFQATT and CDR2 SNEGSKA (reference sequence). The CDR3 reads CSARADGELFF. In nucleotides, the CDR3 is TGCAGTGCTCGAGCGGACGGGGAGCTGTTTTTT.

This sequence joins TRBV5-1 and TRBJ2-1; D gene unclear. Trimming took 4 bases from V and 6 from J, leaving 20 bases between them. Per the germline V gene, CDR1 is SGHRS and CDR2 is YFSETQ. The CDR3 spans 16 residues. DNA for the CDR3: TGCGCCAGCAGCCCGCACTCGCGACGGGCCCTCAATGAGCAGTTCTTC. Translation gives CASSPHSRRALNEQFF.